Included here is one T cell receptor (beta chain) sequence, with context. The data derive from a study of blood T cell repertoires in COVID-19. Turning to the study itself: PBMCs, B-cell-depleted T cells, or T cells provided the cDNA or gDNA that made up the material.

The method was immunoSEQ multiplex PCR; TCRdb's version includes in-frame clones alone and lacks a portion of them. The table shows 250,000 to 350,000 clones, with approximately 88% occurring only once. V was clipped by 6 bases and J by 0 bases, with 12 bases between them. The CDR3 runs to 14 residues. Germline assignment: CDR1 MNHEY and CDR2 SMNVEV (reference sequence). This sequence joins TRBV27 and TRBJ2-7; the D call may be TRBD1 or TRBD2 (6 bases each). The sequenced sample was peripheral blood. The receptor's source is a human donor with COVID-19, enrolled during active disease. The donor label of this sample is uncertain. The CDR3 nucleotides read TGTGCCAGCAGCTTAGGGGGGATCTCCTACGAGCAGTACTTC. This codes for CASSLGGISYEQYF.